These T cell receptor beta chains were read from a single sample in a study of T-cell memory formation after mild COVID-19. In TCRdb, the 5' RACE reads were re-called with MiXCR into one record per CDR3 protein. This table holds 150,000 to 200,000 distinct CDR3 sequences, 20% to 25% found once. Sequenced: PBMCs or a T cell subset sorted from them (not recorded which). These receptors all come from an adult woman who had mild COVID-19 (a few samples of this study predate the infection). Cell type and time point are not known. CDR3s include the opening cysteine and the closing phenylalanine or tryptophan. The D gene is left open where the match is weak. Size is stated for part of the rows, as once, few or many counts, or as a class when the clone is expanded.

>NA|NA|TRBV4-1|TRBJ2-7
TGCGCCAGCATCCACCCGGGCGGGGACGAGCAGTACTTC
CASIHPGGDEQYF
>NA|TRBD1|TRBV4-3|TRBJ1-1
TGCGCCAGCAGCCAAGATCATCTGCGGGACAGGGCCACTGAAGCTTTCTTT
CASSQDHLRDRATEAFF
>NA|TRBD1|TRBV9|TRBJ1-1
TGTGCCAGCAGCGCGAGGACAGGGTCTGAAGCTTTCTTT
CASSARTGSEAFF
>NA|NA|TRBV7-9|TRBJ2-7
TGTGCCAGCAGCCGGGACGGATACGAGCAGTACTTC
CASSRDGYEQYF
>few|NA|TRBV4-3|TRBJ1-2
TGCGCCAGCAGCCAAGATCCGGTCGGCGCTAACTATGGCTACACCTTC
CASSQDPVGANYGYTF
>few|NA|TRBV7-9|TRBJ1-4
TGTGCCAGCAGTCTAGAGCGCGGGAATGAAAAACTGTTTTTT
CASSLERGNEKLFF
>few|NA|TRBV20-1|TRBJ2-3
TGCAGTGCCCTTTCCAGAAGAGATACGCAGTATTTT
CSALSRRDTQYF
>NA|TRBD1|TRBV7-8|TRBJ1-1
TGTGCCAGCAGCTTAGACAGGGGGCATACTGAAGCTTTCTTT
CASSLDRGHTEAFF
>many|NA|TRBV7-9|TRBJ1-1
TGTGCCAGCAGCTTAGGAATGGAAGCTTTCTTT
CASSLGMEAFF
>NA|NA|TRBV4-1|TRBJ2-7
TGCGCCAGCAGCCAGACAGACTCCTACGAGCAGTACTTC
CASSQTDSYEQYF
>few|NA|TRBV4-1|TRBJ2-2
TGCGCCAGCAGCGCAGGGGGGGGGAACACCGGGGAGCTGTTTTTT
CASSAGGGNTGELFF
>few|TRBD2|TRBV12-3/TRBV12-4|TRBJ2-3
TGTGCCAGCAGTCTCGGCAGTCTAGCGGGGAGCACAGATACGCAGTATTTT
CASSLGSLAGSTDTQYF
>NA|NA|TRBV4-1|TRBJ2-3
TGCGCCAGCAGCCAAGAGAATCAGATAGATACGCAGTATTTT
CASSQENQIDTQYF
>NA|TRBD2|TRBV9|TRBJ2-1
TGTGCCAGCAGCAACCAAGCGGGGCGCTCCTACAATGAGCAGTTCTTC
CASSNQAGRSYNEQFF
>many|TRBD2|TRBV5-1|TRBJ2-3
TGCGCCAGCAGCCCAGCGGGGCGCACAGATACGCAGTATTTT
CASSPAGRTDTQYF
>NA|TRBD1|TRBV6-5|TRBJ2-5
TGTGCCAGCAGTCCTACTACTCGACAGGGATCAGAGACCCAGTACTTC
CASSPTTRQGSETQYF
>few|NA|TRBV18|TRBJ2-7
TGTGCCAGCTCACCACCTACGGAGGTGGGCTCCTACGAGCAGTACTTC
CASSPPTEVGSYEQYF
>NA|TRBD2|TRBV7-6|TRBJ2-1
TGTGCCAGCAGCACCAGCGGGAGTCCTGTCAATGAGCAGTTCTTC
CASSTSGSPVNEQFF
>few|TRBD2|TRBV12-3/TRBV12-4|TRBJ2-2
TGTGCCAGCAGTCCCCGAGCGGGAGAGGAGAACACCGGGGAGCTGTTTTTT
CASSPRAGEENTGELFF
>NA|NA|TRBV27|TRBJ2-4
TGTGCCAGCAGTCCTCCAGGGGAAGGAAACATTCAGTACTTC
CASSPPGEGNIQYF
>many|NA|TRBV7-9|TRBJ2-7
TGTGCCAGCAGCTTAGCGGGACACATCGACGAGCAGTACTTC
CASSLAGHIDEQYF
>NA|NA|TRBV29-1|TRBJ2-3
TGCAGCGTTGTCTGGCAGGGAACAGATACGCAGTATTTT
CSVVWQGTDTQYF
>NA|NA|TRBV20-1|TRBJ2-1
TGCAGTGCTAAACTCCCGATGGGTTTCAATGAGCAGTTCTTC
CSAKLPMGFNEQFF
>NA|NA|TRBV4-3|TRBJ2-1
TGCGCCAGCAGCCAAGAGACAGGCCTTCCTTACAATGAGCAGTTCTTC
CASSQETGLPYNEQFF
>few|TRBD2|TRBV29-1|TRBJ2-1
TGCAGCGTTGAACTACTAGCGGGGGGGCTCAATGAGCAGTTCTTC
CSVELLAGGLNEQFF
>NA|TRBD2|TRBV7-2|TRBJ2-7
TGTGCCAGCAGCCCCTTTGCGGGGGGGCGCGAGCAGTACTTC
CASSPFAGGREQYF
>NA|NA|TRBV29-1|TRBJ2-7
TGCAGCGTTGAAGATGAGTTAAGCTACGAGCAGTACTTC
CSVEDELSYEQYF
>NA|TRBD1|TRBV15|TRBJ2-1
TGTGCCACCAGCAGCGACAGGGGGAATGAGCAGTTCTTC
CATSSDRGNEQFF
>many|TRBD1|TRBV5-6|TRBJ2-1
TGTGCCAGCAGCCCGACAGGGTCTGAGCAGTTCTTC
CASSPTGSEQFF
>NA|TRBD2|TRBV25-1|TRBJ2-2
TGTGCCAGCGGGGGACTAGCGGGAGGAAACGGGGAGCTGTTTTTT
CASGGLAGGNGELFF
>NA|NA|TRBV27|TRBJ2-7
TGTGCCAGCAGTTTTGAAGGAGCCTACGAGCAGTACTTC
CASSFEGAYEQYF
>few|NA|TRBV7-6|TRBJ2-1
TGTGCCAGCAGCTTGGTACCACGTAACTACAATGAGCAGTTCTTC
CASSLVPRNYNEQFF
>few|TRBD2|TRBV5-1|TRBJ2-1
TGCGCCAGCAGCCCTGGGGTAGCGGGGGGTGCTTACAATGAGCAGTTCTTC
CASSPGVAGGAYNEQFF
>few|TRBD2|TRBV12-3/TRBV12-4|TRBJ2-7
TGTGCCAGCAGTTCCCCTAGCGGGGGGGCCGTCGTCCACGAGCAGTACTTC
CASSSPSGGAVVHEQYF
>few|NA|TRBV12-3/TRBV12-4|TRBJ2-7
TGTGCCAGCAGTTTAGAGGCGGAGGGGTCCTACGAGCAGTACTTC
CASSLEAEGSYEQYF
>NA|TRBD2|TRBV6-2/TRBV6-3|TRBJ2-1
TGTGCCAGCAGTTACTCAGGGGGTCGTAGCGGGAGGAATGATGAGCAGTTCTTC
CASSYSGGRSGRNDEQFF
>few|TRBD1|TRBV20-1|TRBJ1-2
TGCAGTGCTGAGGACAGGGGGACGGGAAGCTACTATGGCTACACCTTC
CSAEDRGTGSYYGYTF
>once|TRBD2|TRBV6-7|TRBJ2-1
TGTGCCAGCAGTAGTTCGGGACTAGCGGCCATAGAGCAGTTCTTC
CASSSSGLAAIEQFF
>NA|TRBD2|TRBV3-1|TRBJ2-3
TGTGCCAGCAGCCAAGATTTATTTAGCGGGGGTCAAGATACGCAGTATTTT
CASSQDLFSGGQDTQYF
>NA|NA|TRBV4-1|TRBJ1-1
TGCGCCAGCAGCCAAGATCCCAGACCTGAAGCTTTCTTT
CASSQDPRPEAFF
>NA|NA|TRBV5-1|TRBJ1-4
TGCGCCAGCAGCCTCGGGGATTTTGCAACTAATGAAAAACTGTTTTTT
CASSLGDFATNEKLFF
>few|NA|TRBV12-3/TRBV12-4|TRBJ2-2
TGTGCCAGCAGTTCCAGTCTAGATGTCGGGGAGCTGTTTTTT
CASSSSLDVGELFF
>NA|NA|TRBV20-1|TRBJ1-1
TGCAGTGCTAGAGAGCGGGACGCTGAAGCTTTCTTT
CSARERDAEAFF
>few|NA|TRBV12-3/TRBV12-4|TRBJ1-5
TGTGCCAGCAGTCCTTATAGCAATCAGCCCCAGCATTTT
CASSPYSNQPQHF
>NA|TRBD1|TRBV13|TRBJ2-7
TGTGCCAGCAGCTTTTGGACAGGGGGCGCGTTTAGCGAGCAGTACTTC
CASSFWTGGAFSEQYF
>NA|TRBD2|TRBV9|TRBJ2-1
TGTGCCAGCAGCGTCGCACTAGCGGGAGCTTACAATGAGCAGTTCTTC
CASSVALAGAYNEQFF
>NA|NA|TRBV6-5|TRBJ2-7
TGTGCCAGCAGCACCAAGGAGGACTACCCCTACGAGCAGTACTTC
CASSTKEDYPYEQYF
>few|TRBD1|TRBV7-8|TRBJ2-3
TGTGCCAGCAGCCATGGACAGGGGGCTAACTTTTTAGATACGCAGTATTTT
CASSHGQGANFLDTQYF
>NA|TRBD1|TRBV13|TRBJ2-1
TGTGCCAGCAGCAACCGGGACAGGTACAATGAGCAGTTCTTC
CASSNRDRYNEQFF
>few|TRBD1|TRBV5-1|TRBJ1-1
TGCGCCAGCAGCTTAAGGGGGCTCACTGAAGCTTTCTTT
CASSLRGLTEAFF
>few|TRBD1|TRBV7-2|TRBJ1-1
TGTGCCAGCAGCTCGACAGGGGGAGGAGGAACTGAAGCTTTCTTT
CASSSTGGGGTEAFF
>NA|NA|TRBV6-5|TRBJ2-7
TGTGCCAGCAGTTACCAGGGTGTGGGGCGCTCCTACGAGCAGTACTTC
CASSYQGVGRSYEQYF
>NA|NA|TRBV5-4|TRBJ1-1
TGTGCCAGCAGCTACCGGGGCACTGAAGCTTTCTTT
CASSYRGTEAFF
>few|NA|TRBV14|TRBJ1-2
TGTGCCAGCAGCCCCCTCGGTTCAGGCCCGGGGTATGGCTACACCTTC
CASSPLGSGPGYGYTF
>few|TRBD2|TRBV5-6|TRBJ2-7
TGTGCCAGCAGCTTGGTTGAAGCGGGAGCTTACGAGCAGTACTTC
CASSLVEAGAYEQYF
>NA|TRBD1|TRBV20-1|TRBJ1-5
TGCAGTGCTACGACCCAGGGGGTGTTAGGCAATCAGCCCCAGCATTTT
CSATTQGVLGNQPQHF
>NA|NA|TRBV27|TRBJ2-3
TGTGCCAGCAGTTTAATTCAGGGAACAGATACGCAGTATTTT
CASSLIQGTDTQYF
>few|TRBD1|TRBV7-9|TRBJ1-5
TGTGCCAGCAGCCTTGGACAGGGTGGTCAGCCCCAGCATTTT
CASSLGQGGQPQHF
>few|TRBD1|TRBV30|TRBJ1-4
TGTGCCTGGACAGTTGGACAGGGAGAAGTTGAAAAACTGTTTTTT
CAWTVGQGEVEKLFF